This T cell receptor (beta chain) was captured in a study of technical replicates of blood from a handful of donors. Unmatched junction bases numbered 8, after V lost 4 bases and J lost 0 bases. This CDR3 is 16 amino acids long. The germline CDR1 and CDR2 sequences are MGHRA and YSYEKL. Here immunoSEQ multiplex PCR was the method, and the copy in TCRdb shows in-frame clones only, minus some. The sample has approximately 80,000 clones; 98% are singletons. This clonotype was sampled from a human donor in good health. Specimen: T cells isolated from PBMCs. The chain is built from TRBV4-1 and TRBJ1-1; 7 bases align to TRBD1. The CDR3 protein is CASSPLLQGLNTEAFF. The DNA of the CDR3 is TGCGCCAGCAGCCCATTATTACAGGGGTTGAACACTGAAGCTTTCTTT.